This T cell receptor (beta chain) was identified in a study of blood T cell repertoires in COVID-19. TCRdb's copy holds only in-frame clones and misses some; the assay was immunoSEQ multiplex PCR. Counted here are 200,000 to 250,000 clones, around nine tenths occurring once; the ten biggest clones make up roughly 3.7%. The CDR3 consists of 15 residues. Germline CDR1 reads MNHNS; CDR2 reads SASEGT. Trimming took 2 bases from V and 3 from J; bases not matched to a gene: 0. This clone occurred a few times. Other DNA sequences in the sample encode the same CDR3. The chain employs TRBV6-1 and TRBJ2-1; 11 bases align to TRBD2. The clonotype originates from a woman aged 25 to 39 who had been exposed to COVID-19. Material: PBMCs or T cells enriched from blood (not recorded which). The CDR3 reads CASSELAGGYNEQFF. In DNA, the CDR3 is TGTGCCAGCAGTGAACTAGCGGGAGGCTACAATGAGCAGTTCTTC.